Listed below are T cell receptor beta chains from one sample, sequenced in a study of spatial heterogeneity in lung cancer. Each CDR3 protein is one row after TCRdb ran MiXCR on the 5' RACE reads. Among tens of thousands of distinct CDR3 sequences listed, approximately 7% were seen once. This specimen was PBMCs, taken at surgery. These receptors all stem from a female donor with early-stage non-small cell lung cancer. CDR3s include the opening cysteine and the closing phenylalanine or tryptophan. D genes are given only for firm matches. Some rows mark clone size as missing; the rest say once, few, many or name a class of expanded clone.

j_call clone_size v_call d_call cdr3_nt cdr3_aa
TRBJ2-1 - TRBV10-1 - TGCGCCAGCAGTGAGTCAGGGGGTAAGCAGTTCTTC CASSESGGKQFF
TRBJ2-3 - TRBV7-2 - TGTGCCAGCAGCTTAGCGTCTAGCACAGATACGCAGTATTTT CASSLASSTDTQYF
TRBJ2-5 many TRBV7-2 - TGTGCCAGCAGCTGGGAGAGGGGGACCCAGTACTTC CASSWERGTQYF
TRBJ2-7 many TRBV4-3 - TGCGCCAGCAGCCCGGCACAGGCCTACGAGCAGTACTTC CASSPAQAYEQYF
TRBJ1-5 - TRBV27 - TGTGCCAGCAGTTTCCGAGAAAATAGCAATCAGCCCCAGCATTTT CASSFRENSNQPQHF
TRBJ1-4 many TRBV7-8 - TGTGCCAGCAGCTACGCTGATCCGACAGCACGACATGAAAAACTGTTTTTT CASSYADPTARHEKLFF
TRBJ1-5 - TRBV5-8 - TGTGCCAGCAGCTTGGGGACACATAGCAATCAGCCCCAGCATTTT CASSLGTHSNQPQHF
TRBJ2-3 many TRBV5-1 - TGCGCCAGCAGCTTGATGCGGGATACGCAGTATTTT CASSLMRDTQYF
TRBJ1-1 - TRBV9 - TGTGCCAGCAGCGACTCCACGGGGCGCGCTTTCTTT CASSDSTGRAFF
TRBJ1-3 many TRBV7-9 - TGTGCCAGCAGCCCTGGGAGGAGGGAAGAGCGATGGGGAAACACCATATATTTT CASSPGRREERWGNTIYF
TRBJ2-7 - TRBV28 TRBD1 TGTGCCAGCAGACGACAGGGGGGCGGGTCCTACGAGCAGTACTTC CASRRQGGGSYEQYF
TRBJ1-4 many TRBV5-1 TRBD1 TGCGCCAGCAGCTGGCGGACAGGGGACGCAACTAATGAAAAACTGTTTTTT CASSWRTGDATNEKLFF
TRBJ2-3 many TRBV18 - TGTGCCAGCTCACCCCCACGGACACCTAGCACAGATACGCAGTATTTT CASSPPRTPSTDTQYF
TRBJ2-1 many TRBV12-3/TRBV12-4 - TGTGCCAGCCGTTATTACAATGAGCAGTTCTTC CASRYYNEQFF
TRBJ2-7 many TRBV7-9 - TGTGCCAGCAGCTCCCGACAGGACAGCAGCTCCTACGAGCAGTACTTC CASSSRQDSSSYEQYF
TRBJ1-6 many TRBV5-5 TRBD1 TGTGCCAGCAGCTCCAATCTCCGACAGGGGTCACCCCTCCACTTT CASSSNLRQGSPLHF
TRBJ1-2 many TRBV27 TRBD1 TGTGCCAGCAGTTTATATCCAGGGGGAGTACAAGGCTATGGCTACACCTTC CASSLYPGGVQGYGYTF
TRBJ2-3 many TRBV27 - TGTGCCAGCAAATGGGGAACAGGCACAGATACGCAGTATTTT CASKWGTGTDTQYF
TRBJ1-5 - TRBV9 - TGTGCCAGCAGCGATTCAGCGGGCAATCAGCCCCAGCATTTT CASSDSAGNQPQHF
TRBJ1-5 few TRBV27 TRBD1 TGTGCCAGCGCCAGAGCAGGGGGCGCTTATGGAAATCAGCCCCAGCATTTT CASARAGGAYGNQPQHF
TRBJ2-3 many TRBV20-1 TRBD2 TGCAGTGCTAGTCCCGGGGGGACAGATACGCAGTATTTT CSASPGGTDTQYF
TRBJ2-5 many TRBV5-5 TRBD2 TGTGCCAGCAGCTTACTAGCGGTTCAAGAGACCCAGTACTTC CASSLLAVQETQYF
TRBJ1-2 many TRBV5-1 TRBD1 TGCGCCAGCAGCTCAGGGGGCGAAGATGGCTACACCTTC CASSSGGEDGYTF
TRBJ1-5 few TRBV6-6 - TGTGCCAGCAGCTCCAGGGGTAATCAGCCCCAGCATTTT CASSSRGNQPQHF
TRBJ2-3 few TRBV5-1 - TGCGCCAGCAGGATTGGGGACAAGGCAAGGGATACGCAGTATTTT CASRIGDKARDTQYF
TRBJ1-3 many TRBV7-8 - TGTGCCAGCAGCCGACGTTTAGGGCAGGGCTCTGGAAACACCATATATTTT CASSRRLGQGSGNTIYF
TRBJ1-3 - TRBV7-6 - TGTGCCAGCAGCTTGCCCCGACAGACCCTCTCTGGAAACACCATATATTTT CASSLPRQTLSGNTIYF
TRBJ2-3 few TRBV12-3/TRBV12-4 TRBD2 TGTGCCAGCAGTCCAGAGGGCGGGGGGGCCGCCACAGATACGCAGTATTTT CASSPEGGGAATDTQYF
TRBJ2-3 many TRBV6-4 - TGTGCCAGCAGTCCTACCACAGATACGCAGTATTTT CASSPTTDTQYF
TRBJ2-5 few TRBV5-1 - TGCGCCAGCAGCTTGGTGGGCAGGGAAGAGACCCAGTACTTC CASSLVGREETQYF
TRBJ2-5 few TRBV5-1 - TGCGCCAGCAGCGTGGACGGGGAGACCCAGTACTTC CASSVDGETQYF
TRBJ2-1 many TRBV6-2/TRBV6-3 - TGTGCCAGCAGTATCCGGAACAATGAGCAGTTCTTC CASSIRNNEQFF
TRBJ2-5 few TRBV25-1 TRBD2 TGTGCCAGCAGTGAATCCGGGACTAGCGCACAGAAGAACTTC CASSESGTSAQKNF
TRBJ2-3 - TRBV6-6 TRBD2 TGTGCCAGCAGTTACTCGAAGCGGGGTTCGTTCACAGATACGCAGTATTTT CASSYSKRGSFTDTQYF
TRBJ2-2 - TRBV5-1 TRBD2 TGCGCCAGCTCGGGGGGGCTTGGATACTCGAACACCGGGGAGCTGTTTTTT CASSGGLGYSNTGELFF